This entry lists 6 T cell receptor beta chains sequenced from one sample in a study of T cells in Graves' hyperthyroidism and ophthalmopathy. RNA transcripts were the template for amplifying TCR beta CDR3 regions. The HTBI set primed first-round TCR CDR3 RT-PCR. TCRdb ran MiXCR on the multiplex PCR reads and lists one entry per CDR3 protein. The data show more than 650,000 distinct CDR3 sequences, around 15% seen once. The sequenced material came from blood. The receptors come from a woman aged 18-29 years with Graves' hyperthyroidism.

This clonotype has a count of ten or more. The genes are TRBV20-1 and TRBJ2-3; 11 bases are a match to TRBD2. This CDR3 spans 14 amino acids. Trimming at V came to 4 bases and at J to 3 bases, leaving 3 bases not matched to a gene. Per the germline V gene, CDR1 is DFQATT and CDR2 is SNEGSKA (reference sequence). CDR3 sequence (DNA): TGCAGTGCTAAAACTAGCGGGAGTACAGATACGCAGTATTTT. This codes for CSAKTSGSTDTQYF.

This clonotype was counted many times. J is TRBJ1-5 and V is TRBV24-1; TRBD1 agrees at 8 bases. Losses at the gene ends were 3 bases for V and 4 bases for J; bases not matched to a gene: 4. The CDR3 contains 15 residues. Germline V gene lookup returns CDR1 KGHDR and CDR2 SFDVKD. The CDR3 protein is CATSDTGQVNQPQHF. DNA for the CDR3: TGTGCCACCAGTGATACGGGACAGGTAAATCAGCCCCAGCATTTT.

This clonotype was observed a handful of times. This chain links TRBV6-1 with TRBJ1-3, with a possible D match to TRBD1 (5 bases). Between the trimmed V and J ends, which lost 5 bases and 0 bases, there was a span of 14 bases. CDR1 and CDR2 (germline): MNHNS, SASEGT. This CDR3 comprises 16 residues. CDR3 DNA sequence: TGTGCCAGCAGTTCAGGCAGGGCAAGCTCTGGAAACACCATATATTTT. It encodes CASSSGRASSGNTIYF.

A few counts support this clonotype. The chain is built from TRBV5-4 and TRBJ2-7; D is uncertain. V lost 0 bases to trimming and J lost 2 bases, with 12 bases between them. This CDR3 is 15 amino acids long. Germline CDR1 reads SGHNT; CDR2 reads YYREEE (reference sequence). The CDR3 coding sequence is TGTGCCAGCAGCTTGGCCCCGGGTAGTGCCTACGAGCAGTACTTC. Its protein product is CASSLAPGSAYEQYF.

The table lists this clonotype with a few counts. This rearrangement joins TRBV20-1 to TRBJ2-7, with a possible D match to TRBD2 (7 bases). Germline CDR1 and CDR2: DFQATT and SNEGSKA (reference sequence). The CDR3 has 13 residues. DNA of the CDR3: TGCGCCCTCGAGGGGGGGAGTGCCTACGAGCAGTACTTC. Translated: CALEGGSAYEQYF.

V gene TRBV5-5 combines with J gene TRBJ2-1, with 10 bases that match TRBD2. Germline CDR1 is SGHKS and CDR2 is YYEKEE (reference sequence). This CDR3 region has 16 residues. After removal of 6 bases from V and 0 bases from J, the junction contained 6 bases not matched to a gene. The CDR3 spells CASTETSGNSYNEQFF. The CDR3 bases are TGTGCCAGCACCGAAACTAGCGGGAACTCCTACAATGAGCAGTTCTTC. The full variable domain, its missing parts supplied by reference TRBV5-5 and TRBJ2-1, is DAGVTQSPTHLIKTRGQQVTLRCSPISGHKSVSWYQQVLGQGPQFIFQYYEKEERGRGNFPDRFSARQFPNYSSELNVNALLLGDSALYLCASTETSGNSYNEQFFGPGTRLTVL.